The sequence of this TCR beta chain was determined in a study of blood T cell repertoires in COVID-19. Turning to the study itself: The samples span acute and convalescent COVID-19 from the United States, Italy and Spain. Sources were T cells, B-cell-depleted T cells, or PBMCs; the material itself was cDNA or gDNA.

Original processing notes: It was from reference gene primer amplification that nucleated cell counts were estimated. TCRdb's table, derived via immunoSEQ multiplex PCR, lists solely in-frame clones and lacks some. That table supplies the V and J calls and clone size; D and trimming were determined from the DNA. This table holds 13,000 or so clones, approximately 78% found once. The TCR sequence derives from a human donor in a cohort sampled during active COVID-19. Material for sequencing was peripheral blood.

The DNA of the CDR3 is TGTGCCAGCAGCCCTCAGGCTAGCGGGGGACAGAATGAGCAGTTCTTC. It codes for CASSPQASGGQNEQFF. The J gene is TRBJ2-1, the V gene TRBV7-2; 10 bases are shared with TRBD2. This CDR3 is built from 16 residues. The V gene's germline CDR1 is SGHTA and CDR2 FQGNSA. The V and J ends lost 5 bases and 7 bases, in that order; junction bases with no gene match: 11.